The 19 T cell receptor beta chains below all came from one sample that was sequenced in a study of siplizumab effects on memory and regulatory T cells. Produced via immunoSEQ multiplex PCR; TCRdb's table is partial and in-frame only. The sample yields about 69,000 clones, about 90% seen once. The sample taken for sequencing was Tregs sorted from blood. The source of these receptors is a human donor in good health.

CDR3 region: CASSSSTGQISFGKNIQYF. The CDR3, as DNA: TGTGCCAGCAGCTCGTCAACGGGGCAGATTAGCTTTGGCAAAAACATTCAGTACTTC. The rearrangement joins TRBV7-2 to TRBJ2-4; either TRBD1 or TRBD2 may fit D (5 bases each). The CDR3 runs to 19 residues. V lost 4 bases and J lost 3, with 25 bases in between. The germline CDR1 and CDR2 sequences are SGHTA and FQGNSA.

This chain links TRBV7-9 with TRBJ1-1; maybe TRBD1 (5 bases). V was cut by 6 bases and J by 3 bases, with 14 bases left in between. The V gene's germline CDR1 is SEHNR and CDR2 FQNEAQ (reference sequence). The CDR3 length is 14 residues. CDR3 sequence reads: CASSLAGRDTEAFF. The CDR3 nucleotides are TGTGCCAGCAGTCTGGCGGGCAGGGACACTGAAGCTTTCTTT.

This clone was recorded only once. The chain joins TRBV15 to TRBJ2-7, with 9 bases lining up with TRBD2. V lost 11 bases and J lost 4; bases outside the gene matches: 15. Germline values: CDR1 LNHNV, CDR2 YYDKDF (reference sequence). The CDR3 has 15 amino acids. The CDR3 is CAAFSGSVFLYEQYF. The CDR3 nucleotides are TGTGCCGCGTTTAGCGGGAGTGTTTTTTTGTACGAGCAGTACTTC.

The rearrangement links TRBV4-1 to TRBJ1-2, with 7 bases lining up with TRBD1. Germline V lookup: CDR1 MGHRA, CDR2 YSYEKL. V trimming: 0 bases; J trimming: 4 bases; junction bases outside the gene matches: 8. This CDR3 contains 16 residues. As DNA, the CDR3 is TGCGCCAGCAGCCAAGACGTCCGGGACAGAGCCTATGGCTACACCTTC. Its protein is CASSQDVRDRAYGYTF.

The V call is TRBV5-4, the J call TRBJ2-5, with D possibly matching TRBD2 (5 bases). The assigned J gene may be wrong: the sequence end matches TRBJ2-7 better. Germline V lookup: CDR1 SGHNT, CDR2 YYREEE (reference sequence). The CDR3 consists of 14 residues. CDR3 region: CASSDGPLRGEQYF. CDR3 sequence (DNA): TGTGCCAGCAGCGACGGACCCCTACGGGGCGAGCAGTACTTC.

This chain uses TRBV12-5 with TRBJ2-7, with D perhaps matching TRBD1 (6 bases). Deletions cut 0 bases from V and 4 bases from J, with 13 bases between. The CDR3 runs 15 residues. Germline lookup yields CDR1 LGHNT and CDR2 FRNRAP. The CDR3 reads CASGLVFQGTYEQYF. The CDR3 region has the DNA TGTGCTAGTGGTTTGGTATTCCAGGGGACGTACGAGCAGTACTTC.

The chain links TRBV29-1 to TRBJ1-2, with D possibly matching TRBD1 (5 bases). Germline CDR1 is SQVTM and CDR2 is ANQGSEA. CDR3 size: 12 residues. Deletions cut 2 bases from V and 4 bases from J, with 8 bases between. In DNA, the CDR3 is TGCAGCGTTGAAAGGGACCTCTATGGCTACACCTTC. Translated: CSVERDLYGYTF. The full variable domain, rest sourced from reference TRBV29-1 and TRBJ1-2, is SAVISQKPSRDICQRGTSLTIQCQVDSQVTMMFWYRQQPGQSLTLIATANQGSEATYESGFVIDKFPISRPNLTFSTLTVSNMSPEDSSIYLCSVERDLYGYTFGSGTRLTVV.

The chain links TRBV28 to TRBJ1-2; D not resolved. There are 13 residues in the CDR3. Germline V gene lookup returns CDR1 MDHEN and CDR2 SYDVKM. V was pared by 7 bases and J by 4 bases, with 13 bases between. The CDR3 loop is CASTLREVYGYTF. CDR3 DNA sequence: TGTGCCAGCACCCTTCGAGAGGTCTATGGCTACACCTTC.

The chain is built from TRBV28 and TRBJ2-7; D uncertain. The germline CDR1 and CDR2 sequences are MDHEN and SYDVKM. The CDR3 spans 11 residues. With 8 bases removed from V and 7 bases from J, the gap between germline ends came to 12 bases. CDR3 nucleotide sequence: TGTGCCAGCGGACGGCTATTAGAGCAGTACTTC. This sequence encodes CASGRLLEQYF.

The chain combines TRBV7-2 with TRBJ2-7; possibly TRBD2 for D (5 bases). The ends were cut back, 4 bases at V and 3 bases at J, with 10 bases in the middle. CDR3 length: 13 residues. From germline, CDR1 is SGHTA and CDR2 FQGNSA. The CDR3 region has the DNA TGTGCCAGCAGCTCCTCCCGGGGCTACGAGCAGTACTTC. Its protein is CASSSSRGYEQYF.

DNA of the CDR3: TGTGCCAGCAGTGCAGGTGGCGGGAGTTACAATGAGCAGTTCTTC. Its translation: CASSAGGGSYNEQFF. The chain uses TRBV25-1 and TRBJ2-1; TRBD2 aligns across 7 bases. V lost 4 bases to trimming and J lost 4 bases; unmatched junction nucleotides: 7. There are 15 residues in the CDR3. Germline-derived CDR1 and CDR2 are MGHDK and SYGVNS.

This chain links TRBV30 with TRBJ1-2; D is perhaps TRBD1 (6 bases). V was shortened by 4 bases and J by 5 bases, with 23 bases between the two germline ends. Germline values: CDR1 GTSNPN, CDR2 SVGIG (reference sequence). This CDR3 region has 16 residues. Written as DNA, the CDR3 is TGTGCCTGGATTTTAAGCGGGGGGGCAGGGAAGTATGGCTACACCTTC. Translation gives CAWILSGGAGKYGYTF.

This chain joins TRBV2 and TRBJ2-5; 8 nucleotides line up with TRBD1. The germline V gene has CDR1 SNHLY and CDR2 FYNNEI. The CDR3 is 13 residues long. V lost 7 bases and J lost 4; bases outside the gene matches: 5. In DNA form, the CDR3 reads TGTGCCAGCACCAAGGACAGGGTAGAGACCCAGTACTTC. The encoded protein is CASTKDRVETQYF.

The chain couples TRBV2 to TRBJ2-3, with D possibly TRBD2 on 5 matching bases. With 8 bases removed from V and 3 bases from J, the gap between germline ends came to 12 bases. The CDR3 spans 13 residues. Germline V lookup: CDR1 SNHLY, CDR2 FYNNEI. The CDR3 sequence is CASPDPGTDTQYF. CDR3 in DNA: TGTGCCAGCCCCGACCCGGGGACAGATACGCAGTATTTT.

The V call is TRBV19, the J call TRBJ2-1; possibly TRBD2 for D (5 bases). The germline V gene has CDR1 LNHDA and CDR2 SQIVND (reference sequence). V was shortened by 5 bases and J by 4 bases, with 15 bases between the two germline ends. This CDR3 contains 15 residues. CDR3 in amino acids: CASSPVGVGYNEQFF. CDR3 nucleotides: TGTGCCAGTAGTCCCGTGGGAGTCGGGTACAATGAGCAGTTCTTC.

This chain joins TRBV20-1 and TRBJ1-3; a possible D gene is TRBD1 (6 bases). This CDR3 has 11 amino acids. The germline V gene has CDR1 DFQATT and CDR2 SNEGSKA (reference sequence). Trimming took 3 bases from V and 11 from J, leaving 11 bases between them. CDR3 sequence (DNA): TGCAGTGCTAGGGAGGGGGTCGCCATATATTTT. Translated: CSAREGVAIYF.

This clone was seen just once. J is TRBJ2-5 and V is TRBV7-2; TRBD2 matches at 13 bases. CDR1 and CDR2 from the germline V gene are SGHTA and FQGNSA. The CDR3 extends over 16 amino acids. J lost 2 bases, V lost 5 bases, and 5 bases had no gene match. In nucleotides, the CDR3 is TGTGCCAGCAGCCCCAGGGGACTAGCGGGACAAGAGACCCAGTACTTC. Protein sequence: CASSPRGLAGQETQYF. The variable domain in full, completed from reference TRBV7-2 and TRBJ2-5, reads GAGVSQSPSNKVTEKGKDVELRCDPISGHTALYWYRQSLGQGLEFLIYFQGNSAPDKSGLPSDRFSAERTGGSVSTLTIQRTQQEDSAVYLCASSPRGLAGQETQYFGPGTRLLVL.

This clone was found a few times. The chain employs TRBV2 and TRBJ2-7; no clear D gene. V lost 2 bases and J 5 bases, leaving 16 bases between the germline ends. The CDR3 is 15 amino acids. Per germline, CDR1 SNHLY and CDR2 FYNNEI. CDR3 in amino acids: CASSEYVSPSNEQYF. The CDR3, as DNA: TGTGCCAGCAGTGAATACGTCTCACCCTCGAACGAGCAGTACTTC.

The chain has TRBV7-6 and TRBJ2-7; 7 bases match TRBD2. The germline CDR1 and CDR2 sequences are SGHVS and FNYEAQ. Losses at the gene ends were 1 base for V and 3 bases for J; bases not matched to a gene: 6. CDR3 size: 15 residues. In nucleotides, the CDR3 is TGTGCCAGCAGCTTAGGCGGCGGGAGAAGCTACGAGCAGTACTTC. This translates into CASSLGGGRSYEQYF.